The 10 T cell receptor beta chains presented below share a single source sample, sequenced in a study of control samples from healthy donors and cancer patients. Clones were sequenced by immunoSEQ multiplex PCR, and TCRdb holds only the in-frame ones, with some missing. Here the sample spans approximately 69,000 clones, about 92% being singletons. The sample consisted of PBMCs. The source of these receptors is a man in his sixties with colorectal cancer.

V gene TRBV6-5 combines with J gene TRBJ2-7; D remains unclear. Germline values: CDR1 MNHEY, CDR2 SVGAGI. V shed 6 bases and J shed 3 bases, with 15 bases lying between them. The CDR3 runs to 14 residues. CDR3 region: CASRKSFEGYEQYF. CDR3 DNA: TGTGCCAGCAGGAAGTCGTTTGAAGGCTACGAGCAGTACTTC.

This sequence joins TRBV6-5 and TRBJ1-1; no clear D gene. The V gene lost 7 bases and the J gene lost 0 bases, with 9 bases spanning the gap. In germline, CDR1 is MNHEY, CDR2 SVGAGI. The CDR3 totals 13 residues. CDR3 DNA: TGTGCCAGCAAGTTGGATGTGAACACTGAAGCTTTCTTT. It yields the protein CASKLDVNTEAFF.

With respect to this clone: Within the sample, other DNA sequences also encode this same CDR3. The chain uses TRBV5-4 and TRBJ2-7; no clear D. CDR1 and CDR2 from the germline V gene are SGHNT and YYREEE (reference sequence). This CDR3 is 11 amino acids long. V was trimmed by 4 bases and J by 0 bases, leaving 2 bases between them. The CDR3 DNA reads TGTGCCAGCAGCGACTCCTACGAGCAGTACTTC. Encoded protein: CASSDSYEQYF.

J is TRBJ1-5 and V is TRBV30, with D perhaps matching TRBD1 (5 bases). V was trimmed by 0 bases and J by 2 bases, leaving 11 bases between them. CDR3 size: 15 residues. Germline loops: CDR1 GTSNPN, CDR2 SVGIG (reference sequence). For the CDR3, the DNA is TGTGCCTGGAGTGTGGGGGGGTTGGGCAATCAGCCCCAGCATTTT. This translates into CAWSVGGLGNQPQHF.

This clone has just a few counts. The chain is built from TRBV21-1 and TRBJ2-7; the table gives TRBD1 as D, unverified against the DNA. TRBV21-1 is listed as a pseudogene. CDR3 length: 19 residues. In nucleotides, the CDR3 is TGTGCCAGCAGTCATTCCCCCGGACAGCCATTGTCTGAGACCTACGAGCAGTACTTC. Its protein is CASSHSPGQPLSETYEQYF.

The chain employs TRBV6-5 and TRBJ2-1, with D tentatively TRBD2 (5 bases). V dropped 6 bases and J dropped 9 bases, with 9 bases sitting between them. The CDR3 totals 11 residues. The germline V gene encodes CDR1 MNHEY and CDR2 SVGAGI. This chain's CDR3 is CASRVEGEQFF. CDR3 coding DNA: TGTGCCAGCAGGGTCGAGGGTGAGCAGTTCTTC.

This chain links TRBV18 with TRBJ1-4, with 9 nucleotides matching TRBD1. V shed 3 bases, J shed 6 bases, and the junction held 2 bases outside the gene matches. Germline loops: CDR1 KGHSH, CDR2 LQKENI. CDR3 length: 14 amino acids. This CDR3 is CASSPRQGDEKLFF. The CDR3 DNA reads TGTGCCAGCTCACCCCGACAGGGGGATGAAAAACTGTTTTTT.

The chain links TRBV9 to TRBJ2-1; 10 bases line up with TRBD2. Germline lookup yields CDR1 SGDLS and CDR2 YYNGEE. The V segment lost 0 bases and the J segment 6 bases; nucleotides outside the gene matches: 9. CDR3 length: 17 residues. This CDR3 is CASSVGTKTSGFNEQFF. CDR3 nucleotides: TGTGCCAGCAGCGTAGGGACAAAGACTAGCGGGTTCAATGAGCAGTTCTTC.

The CDR3 here is CASSSRGSGESGTQYF. The CDR3 coding sequence is TGTGCCAGCAGCTCCCGGGGTAGCGGGGAGAGCGGTACGCAGTATTTT. The J gene is TRBJ2-3, the V gene TRBV28; 8 positions match TRBD2. V lost 6 bases to trimming and J lost 8 bases; unmatched junction nucleotides: 16. CDR3 length: 16 residues. The V gene's germline CDR1 is MDHEN and CDR2 SYDVKM.

This chain connects TRBV7-2 to TRBJ2-5; TRBD1 matches 12 bases. Germline assignment: CDR1 SGHTA and CDR2 FQGNSA. Trimming cost V 5 bases and J 5 bases; bases outside gene matches: 6. The length of the CDR3 is 15 residues. The CDR3 DNA follows: TGTGCCAGCAGCCTGGGACAGGGGGCGGTGGAGACCCAGTACTTC. Its protein product is CASSLGQGAVETQYF. The full variable domain, completed using reference TRBV7-2 and TRBJ2-5, is GAGVSQSPSNKVTEKGKDVELRCDPISGHTALYWYRQSLGQGLEFLIYFQGNSAPDKSGLPSDRFSAERTGGSVSTLTIQRTQQEDSAVYLCASSLGQGAVETQYFGPGTRLLVL.